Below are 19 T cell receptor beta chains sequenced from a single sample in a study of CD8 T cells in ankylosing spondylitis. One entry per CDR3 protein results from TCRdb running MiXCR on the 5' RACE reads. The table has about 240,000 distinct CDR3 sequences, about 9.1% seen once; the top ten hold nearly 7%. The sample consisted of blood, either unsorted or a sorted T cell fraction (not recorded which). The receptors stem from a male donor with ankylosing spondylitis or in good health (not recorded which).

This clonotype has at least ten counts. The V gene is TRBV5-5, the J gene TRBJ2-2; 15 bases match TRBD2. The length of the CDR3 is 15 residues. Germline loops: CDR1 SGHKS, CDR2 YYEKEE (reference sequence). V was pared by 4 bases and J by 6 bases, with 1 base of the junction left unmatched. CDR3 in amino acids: CASSGLAGGPGELFF. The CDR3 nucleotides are TGTGCCAGCAGCGGACTAGCGGGAGGGCCCGGGGAGCTGTTTTTT.

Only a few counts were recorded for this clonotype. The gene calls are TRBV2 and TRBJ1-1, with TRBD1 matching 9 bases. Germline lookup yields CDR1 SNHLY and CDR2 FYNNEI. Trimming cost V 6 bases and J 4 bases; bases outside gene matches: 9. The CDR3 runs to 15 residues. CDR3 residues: CASREQGALGTEAFF. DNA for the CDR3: TGTGCCAGCAGGGAACAGGGGGCATTGGGCACTGAAGCTTTCTTT.

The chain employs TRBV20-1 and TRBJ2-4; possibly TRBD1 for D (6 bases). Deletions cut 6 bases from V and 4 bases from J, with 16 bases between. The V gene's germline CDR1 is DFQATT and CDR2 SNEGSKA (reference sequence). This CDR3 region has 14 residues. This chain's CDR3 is CSATHWDIKNIQYF. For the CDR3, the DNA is TGCAGTGCCACTCACTGGGACATAAAAAACATTCAGTACTTC.

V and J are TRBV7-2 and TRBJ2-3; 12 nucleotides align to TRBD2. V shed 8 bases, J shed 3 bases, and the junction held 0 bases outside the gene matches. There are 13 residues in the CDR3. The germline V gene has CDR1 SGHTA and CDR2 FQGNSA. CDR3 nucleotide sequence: TGTGCCAGCGGACTAGCGGGGACAGATACGCAGTATTTT. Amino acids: CASGLAGTDTQYF.

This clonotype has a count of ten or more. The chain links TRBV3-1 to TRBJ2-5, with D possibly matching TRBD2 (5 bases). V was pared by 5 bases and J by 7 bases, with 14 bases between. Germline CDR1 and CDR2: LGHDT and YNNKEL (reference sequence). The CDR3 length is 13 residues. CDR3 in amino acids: CASSWNGGGTQYF. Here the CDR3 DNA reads TGTGCCAGCAGCTGGAACGGAGGAGGGACCCAGTACTTC.

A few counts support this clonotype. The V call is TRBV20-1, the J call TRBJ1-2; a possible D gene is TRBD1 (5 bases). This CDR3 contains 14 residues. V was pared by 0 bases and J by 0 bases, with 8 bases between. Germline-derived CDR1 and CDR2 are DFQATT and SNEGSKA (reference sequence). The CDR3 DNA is TGCAGTGCTAGAGAGGGCAGGGCTAACTATGGCTACACCTTC. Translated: CSAREGRANYGYTF.

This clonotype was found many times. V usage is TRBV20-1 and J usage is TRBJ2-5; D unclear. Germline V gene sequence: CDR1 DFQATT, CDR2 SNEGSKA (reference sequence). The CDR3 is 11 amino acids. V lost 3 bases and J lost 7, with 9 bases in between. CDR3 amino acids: CSASLRRTQYF. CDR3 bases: TGCAGTGCTAGCTTGCGTAGGACCCAGTACTTC.

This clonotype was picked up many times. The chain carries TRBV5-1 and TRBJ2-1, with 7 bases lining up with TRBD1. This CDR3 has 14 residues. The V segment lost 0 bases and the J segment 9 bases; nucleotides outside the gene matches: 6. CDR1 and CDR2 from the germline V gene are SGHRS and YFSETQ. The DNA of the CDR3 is TGCGCCAGCAGCTTGGAGGGACAGACCGCTGAGCAGTTCTTC. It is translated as CASSLEGQTAEQFF.

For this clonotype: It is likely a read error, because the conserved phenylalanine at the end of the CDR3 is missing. CDR3 protein: CASSVGDSSLEQYS. CDR3 nucleotides: TGTGCCAGCAGCGTAGGGGACTCCTCTTTGGAGCAGTACTCC. The chain is built from TRBV7-2 and TRBJ2-7; D possibly corresponds to TRBD2 (6 bases). In germline, CDR1 is SGHTA, CDR2 FQGNSA. The CDR3 has 14 residues. V was pared by 5 bases and J by 7 bases, with 18 bases between.

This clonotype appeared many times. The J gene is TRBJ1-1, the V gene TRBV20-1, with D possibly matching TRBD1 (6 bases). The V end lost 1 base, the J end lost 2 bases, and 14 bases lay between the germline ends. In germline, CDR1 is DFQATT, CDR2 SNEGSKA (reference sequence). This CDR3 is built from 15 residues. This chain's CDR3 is CSARAKGELNTEAFF. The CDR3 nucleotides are TGCAGTGCTAGAGCCAAGGGGGAGTTAAACACTGAAGCTTTCTTT.

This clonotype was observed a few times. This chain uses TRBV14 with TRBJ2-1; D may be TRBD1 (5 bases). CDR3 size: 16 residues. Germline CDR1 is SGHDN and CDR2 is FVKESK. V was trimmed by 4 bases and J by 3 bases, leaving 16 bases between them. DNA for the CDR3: TGTGCCAGCAGCCCCCTTGACAGCGAGATCTACAATGAGCAGTTCTTC. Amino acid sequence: CASSPLDSEIYNEQFF.

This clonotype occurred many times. The CDR3 loop is CASSFGQESFYGYTF. DNA of the CDR3: TGTGCCAGCAGCTTCGGACAGGAAAGTTTCTATGGCTACACCTTC. The chain has TRBV5-6 and TRBJ1-2, with TRBD1 matching 7 bases. The trim removed 2 bases at V and 4 bases at J, leaving 8 bases unmatched. CDR3 length: 15 amino acids. Germline V gene data show CDR1 as SGHDT and CDR2 as YYEEEE.

The CDR3 loop reads CASTFTGGPGSYEQYF. DNA of the CDR3: TGTGCCAGCACCTTTACGGGGGGGCCAGGCTCCTACGAGCAGTACTTC. The chain uses TRBV6-1 and TRBJ2-7, with 8 nucleotides matching TRBD2. V dropped 7 bases and J dropped 0; count of bases not matched to a gene: 11. Germline V gene data show CDR1 as MNHNS and CDR2 as SASEGT. The CDR3 covers 16 residues.

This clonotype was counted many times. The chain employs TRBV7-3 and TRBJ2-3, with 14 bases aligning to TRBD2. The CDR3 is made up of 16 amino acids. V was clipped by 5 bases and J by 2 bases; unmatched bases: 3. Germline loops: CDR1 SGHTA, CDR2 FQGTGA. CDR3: CASSMGLAGATDTQYF. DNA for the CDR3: TGTGCCAGCAGCATGGGACTAGCGGGGGCCACAGATACGCAGTATTTT.

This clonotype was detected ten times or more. The CDR3 region is CASSQDVRKGMNTEAFF. The CDR3 DNA reads TGCGCCAGCAGCCAAGATGTTAGGAAAGGGATGAACACTGAAGCTTTCTTT. The chain recombines TRBV4-3 with TRBJ1-1; D is unclear. The CDR3 runs to 17 residues. Deletions cut 0 bases from V and 0 bases from J, with 14 bases between. The germline CDR1 and CDR2 sequences are LGHNA and YSLEER.

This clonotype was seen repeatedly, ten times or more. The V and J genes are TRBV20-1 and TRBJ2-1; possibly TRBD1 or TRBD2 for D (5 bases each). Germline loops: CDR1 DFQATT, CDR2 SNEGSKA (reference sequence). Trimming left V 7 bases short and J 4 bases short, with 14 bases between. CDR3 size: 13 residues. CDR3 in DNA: TGCAGTGGGGGGATGGGGTTTTACAATGAGCAGTTCTTC. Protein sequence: CSGGMGFYNEQFF.

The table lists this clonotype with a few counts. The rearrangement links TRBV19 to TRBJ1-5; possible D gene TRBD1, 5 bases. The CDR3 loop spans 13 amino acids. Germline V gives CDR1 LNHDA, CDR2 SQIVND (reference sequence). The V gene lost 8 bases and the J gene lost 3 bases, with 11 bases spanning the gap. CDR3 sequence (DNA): TGTGCCAGTGCAGACAGATTCAATCAGCCCCAGCATTTT. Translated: CASADRFNQPQHF. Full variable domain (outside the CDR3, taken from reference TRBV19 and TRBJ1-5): DGGITQSPKYLFRKEGQNVTLSCEQNLNHDAMYWYRQDPGQGLRLIYYSQIVNDFQKGDIAEGYSVSREKKESFPLTVTSAQKNPTAFYLCASADRFNQPQHFGDGTRLSIL.

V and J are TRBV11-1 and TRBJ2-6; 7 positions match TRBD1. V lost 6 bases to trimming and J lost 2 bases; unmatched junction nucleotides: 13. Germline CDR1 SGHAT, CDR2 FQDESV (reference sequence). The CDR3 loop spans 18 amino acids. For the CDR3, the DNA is TGTGCCAGCAGGCCGACGACAGGGATTGATGCTGGGGCCAACGTCCTGACTTTC. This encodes CASRPTTGIDAGANVLTF. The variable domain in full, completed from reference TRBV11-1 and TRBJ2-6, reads EAEVAQSPRYKITEKSQAVAFWCDPISGHATLYWYRQILGQGPELLVQFQDESVVDDSQLPKDRFSAERLKGVDSTLKIQPAELGDSAMYLCASRPTTGIDAGANVLTFGAGSRLTVL.

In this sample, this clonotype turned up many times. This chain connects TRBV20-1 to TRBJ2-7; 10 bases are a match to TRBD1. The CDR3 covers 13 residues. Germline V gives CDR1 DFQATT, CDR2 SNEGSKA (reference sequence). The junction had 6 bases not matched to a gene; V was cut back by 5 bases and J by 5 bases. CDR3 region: CSALGTGDHEQYF. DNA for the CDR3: TGCAGTGCTTTAGGGACAGGGGACCACGAGCAGTACTTC.